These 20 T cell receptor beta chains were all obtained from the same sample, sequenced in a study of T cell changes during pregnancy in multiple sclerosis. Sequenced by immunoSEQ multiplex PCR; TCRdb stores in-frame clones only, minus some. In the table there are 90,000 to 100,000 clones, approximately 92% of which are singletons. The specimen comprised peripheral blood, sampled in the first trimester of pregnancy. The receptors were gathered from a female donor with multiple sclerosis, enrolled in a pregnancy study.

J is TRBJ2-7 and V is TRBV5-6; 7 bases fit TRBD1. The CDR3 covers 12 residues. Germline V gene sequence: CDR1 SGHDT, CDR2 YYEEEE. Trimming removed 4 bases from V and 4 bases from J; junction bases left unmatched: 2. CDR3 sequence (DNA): TGTGCCAGCAGCCCGGGACAGTACGAGCAGTACTTC. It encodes CASSPGQYEQYF. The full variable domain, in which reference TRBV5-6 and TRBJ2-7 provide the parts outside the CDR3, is DAGVTQSPTHLIKTRGQQVTLRCSPKSGHDTVSWYQQALGQGPQFIFQYYEEEERQRGNFPDRFSGHQFPNYSSELNVNALLLGDSALYLCASSPGQYEQYFGPGTRLTVT.

The CDR3 sequence is CASSVSGVANEKLFF. The CDR3 DNA follows: TGTGCCAGCAGCGTCTCTGGAGTTGCTAATGAAAAACTGTTTTTT. The genes are TRBV9 and TRBJ1-4; no reliable D call. This CDR3 contains 15 residues. Per germline, CDR1 SGDLS and CDR2 YYNGEE. The germline V and J ends were trimmed by 2 bases and 3 bases, with 11 bases remaining between them. Full variable domain (missing parts from reference TRBV9 and TRBJ1-4): DSGVTQTPKHLITATGQRVTLRCSPRSGDLSVYWYQQSLDQGLQFLIQYYNGEERAKGNILERFSAQQFPDLHSELNLSSLELGDSALYFCASSVSGVANEKLFFGSGTQLSVL.

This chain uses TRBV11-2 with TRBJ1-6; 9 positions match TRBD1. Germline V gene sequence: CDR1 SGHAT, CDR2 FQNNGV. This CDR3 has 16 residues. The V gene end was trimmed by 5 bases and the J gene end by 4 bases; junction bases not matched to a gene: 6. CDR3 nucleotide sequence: TGTGCCAGCAGCACACCGGGACAGGGATATAATTCACCCCTCCACTTT. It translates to CASSTPGQGYNSPLHF.

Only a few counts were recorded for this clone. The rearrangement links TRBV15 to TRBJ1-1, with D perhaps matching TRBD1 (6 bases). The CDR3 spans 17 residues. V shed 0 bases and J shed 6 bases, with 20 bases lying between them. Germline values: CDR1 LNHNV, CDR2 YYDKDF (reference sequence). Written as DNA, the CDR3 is TGTGCCACCAGCAGAGAGTGGTTTATTCAGGGGCTCCCTGAAGCTTTCTTT. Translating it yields CATSREWFIQGLPEAFF.

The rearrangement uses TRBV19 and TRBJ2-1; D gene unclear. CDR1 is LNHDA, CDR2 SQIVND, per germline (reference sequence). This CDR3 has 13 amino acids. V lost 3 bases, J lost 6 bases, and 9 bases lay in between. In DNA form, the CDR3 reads TGTGCCAGTAGTATTGTCAGTCCCAATGAGCAGTTCTTC. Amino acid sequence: CASSIVSPNEQFF.

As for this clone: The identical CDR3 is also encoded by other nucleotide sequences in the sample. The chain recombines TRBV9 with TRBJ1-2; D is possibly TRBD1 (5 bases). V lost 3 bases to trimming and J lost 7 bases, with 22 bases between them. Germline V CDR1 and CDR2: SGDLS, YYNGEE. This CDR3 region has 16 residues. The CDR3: CASSASRVQAWSGYTF. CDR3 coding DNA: TGTGCCAGCAGCGCATCTCGTGTACAGGCCTGGAGTGGCTACACCTTC.

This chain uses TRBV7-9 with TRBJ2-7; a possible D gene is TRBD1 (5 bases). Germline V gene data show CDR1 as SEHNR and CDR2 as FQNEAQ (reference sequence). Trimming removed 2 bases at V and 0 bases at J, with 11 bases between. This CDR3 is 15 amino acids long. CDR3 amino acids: CASSLYIGVSYEQYF. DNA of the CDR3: TGTGCCAGCAGCTTATATATAGGGGTCTCCTACGAGCAGTACTTC.

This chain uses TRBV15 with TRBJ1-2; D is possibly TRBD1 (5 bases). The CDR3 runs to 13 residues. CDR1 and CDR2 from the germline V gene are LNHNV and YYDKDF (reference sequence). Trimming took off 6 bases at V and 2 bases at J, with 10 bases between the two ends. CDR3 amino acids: CATSVDSNYGYTF. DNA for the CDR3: TGTGCCACCAGTGTTGACAGCAACTATGGCTACACCTTC.

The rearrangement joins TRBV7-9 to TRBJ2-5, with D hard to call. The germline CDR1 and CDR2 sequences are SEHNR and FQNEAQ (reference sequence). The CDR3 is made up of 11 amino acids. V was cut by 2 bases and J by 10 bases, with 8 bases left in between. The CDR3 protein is CASSLLPSQYF. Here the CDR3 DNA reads TGTGCCAGCAGCTTATTACCGAGCCAGTACTTC.

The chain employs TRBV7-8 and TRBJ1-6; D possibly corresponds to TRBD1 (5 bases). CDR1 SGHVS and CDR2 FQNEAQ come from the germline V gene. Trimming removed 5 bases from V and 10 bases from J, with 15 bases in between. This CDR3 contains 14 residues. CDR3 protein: CASSPGEGSSPLHF. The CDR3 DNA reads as TGTGCCAGCAGCCCGGGGGAGGGTTCCTCACCCCTCCACTTT.

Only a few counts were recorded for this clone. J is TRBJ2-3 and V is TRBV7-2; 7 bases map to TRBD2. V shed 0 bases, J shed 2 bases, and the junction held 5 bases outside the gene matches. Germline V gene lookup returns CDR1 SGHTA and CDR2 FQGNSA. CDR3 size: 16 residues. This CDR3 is CASSLASGLHTDTQYF. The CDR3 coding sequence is TGTGCCAGCAGCTTAGCTTCGGGACTACACACAGATACGCAGTATTTT.

In DNA form, the CDR3 reads TGTGCCAGCAGTGAATCCCCCTCAGGGACAACTAATGAAAAACTGTTTTTT. Translating it yields CASSESPSGTTNEKLFF. V usage is TRBV25-1 and J usage is TRBJ1-4; D is possibly TRBD1 (5 bases). V lost 1 base and J 0 bases, leaving 12 bases between the germline ends. Germline V CDR1 and CDR2: MGHDK, SYGVNS. The length of the CDR3 is 17 residues.

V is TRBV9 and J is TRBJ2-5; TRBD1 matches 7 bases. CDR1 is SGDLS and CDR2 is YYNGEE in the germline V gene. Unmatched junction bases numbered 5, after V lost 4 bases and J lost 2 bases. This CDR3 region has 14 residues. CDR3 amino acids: CASSSGQPQETQYF. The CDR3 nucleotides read TGTGCCAGCAGCTCGGGACAGCCTCAAGAGACCCAGTACTTC. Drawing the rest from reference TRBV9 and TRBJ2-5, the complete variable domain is DSGVTQTPKHLITATGQRVTLRCSPRSGDLSVYWYQQSLDQGLQFLIQYYNGEERAKGNILERFSAQQFPDLHSELNLSSLELGDSALYFCASSSGQPQETQYFGPGTRLLVL.

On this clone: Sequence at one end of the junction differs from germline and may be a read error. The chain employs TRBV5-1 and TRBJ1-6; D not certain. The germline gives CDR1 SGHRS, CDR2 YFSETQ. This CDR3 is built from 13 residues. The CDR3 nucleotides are TGCGCCAGCAGTTTGGCGGGTCGGTCACCCCTCCACTTT. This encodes CASSLAGRSPLHF.

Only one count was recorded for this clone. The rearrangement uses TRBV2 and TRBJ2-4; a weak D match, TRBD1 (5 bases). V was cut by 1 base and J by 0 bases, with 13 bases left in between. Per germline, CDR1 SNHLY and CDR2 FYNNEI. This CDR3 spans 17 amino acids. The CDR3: CASSEDGAFIAKNIQYF. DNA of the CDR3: TGTGCCAGCAGTGAAGATGGGGCGTTTATAGCCAAAAACATTCAGTACTTC.

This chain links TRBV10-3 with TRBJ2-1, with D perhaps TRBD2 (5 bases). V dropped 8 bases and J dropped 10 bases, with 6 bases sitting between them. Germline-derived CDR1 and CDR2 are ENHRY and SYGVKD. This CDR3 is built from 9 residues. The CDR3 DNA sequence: TGTGCCATCGGGAGCGAGCAGTTCTTC. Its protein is CAIGSEQFF.

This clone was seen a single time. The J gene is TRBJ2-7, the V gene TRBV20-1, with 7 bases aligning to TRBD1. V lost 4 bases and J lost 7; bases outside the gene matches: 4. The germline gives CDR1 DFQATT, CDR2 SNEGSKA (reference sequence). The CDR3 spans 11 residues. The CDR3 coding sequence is TGCAGTGCTACCCCAGGGGGAGAGCAGTACTTC. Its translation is CSATPGGEQYF.

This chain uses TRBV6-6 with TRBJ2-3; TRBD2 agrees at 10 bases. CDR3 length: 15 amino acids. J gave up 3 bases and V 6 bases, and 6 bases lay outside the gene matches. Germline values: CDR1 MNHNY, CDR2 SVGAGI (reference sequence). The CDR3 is CASRPLAGFTDTQYF. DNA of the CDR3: TGTGCCAGCAGGCCACTAGCGGGGTTTACAGATACGCAGTATTTT.

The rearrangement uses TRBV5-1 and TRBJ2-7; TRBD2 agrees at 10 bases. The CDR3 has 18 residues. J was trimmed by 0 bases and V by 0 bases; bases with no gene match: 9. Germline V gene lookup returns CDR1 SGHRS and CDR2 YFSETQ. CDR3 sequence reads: CASSLDAASGGYSYEQYF. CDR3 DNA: TGCGCCAGCAGCTTGGATGCGGCTAGCGGGGGATACTCCTACGAGCAGTACTTC.

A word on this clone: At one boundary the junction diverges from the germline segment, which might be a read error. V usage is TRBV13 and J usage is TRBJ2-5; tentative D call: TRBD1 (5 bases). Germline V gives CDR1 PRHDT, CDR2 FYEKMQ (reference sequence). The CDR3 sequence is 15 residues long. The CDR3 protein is CASSIGHNLQETQYF. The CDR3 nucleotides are TGTGCCAGCAGCATAGGACATAATCTCCAAGAGACCCAGTACTTC.